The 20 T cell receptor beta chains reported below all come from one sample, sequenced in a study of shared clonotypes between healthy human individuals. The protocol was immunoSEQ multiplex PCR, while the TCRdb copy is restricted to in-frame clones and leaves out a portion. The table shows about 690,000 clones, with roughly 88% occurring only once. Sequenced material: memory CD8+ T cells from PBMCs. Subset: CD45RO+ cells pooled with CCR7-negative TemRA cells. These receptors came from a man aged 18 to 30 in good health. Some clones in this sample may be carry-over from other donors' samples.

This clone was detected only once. The CDR3 here is CASSLARVGNTEAFF. Here the CDR3 DNA reads TGTGCCAGCAGCTTAGCCCGGGTGGGAAACACTGAAGCTTTCTTT. V is TRBV11-2 and J is TRBJ1-1; D gene ambiguous. The germline V and J ends were trimmed by 1 base and 2 bases, with 11 bases remaining between them. This CDR3 region has 15 residues. CDR1 is SGHAT, CDR2 FQNNGV, per germline.

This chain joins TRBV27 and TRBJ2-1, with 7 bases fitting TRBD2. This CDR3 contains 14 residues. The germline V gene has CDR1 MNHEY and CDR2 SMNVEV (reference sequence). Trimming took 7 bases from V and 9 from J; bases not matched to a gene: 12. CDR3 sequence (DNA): TGTGCCAGCATCGGACTAGACCCCGGCGGTGAGCAGTTCTTC. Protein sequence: CASIGLDPGGEQFF.

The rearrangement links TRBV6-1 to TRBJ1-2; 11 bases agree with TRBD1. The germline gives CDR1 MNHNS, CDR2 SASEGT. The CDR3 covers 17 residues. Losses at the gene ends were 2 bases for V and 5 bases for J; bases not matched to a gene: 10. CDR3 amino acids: CASSELGTGGLWYGYTF. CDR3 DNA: TGTGCCAGCAGTGAACTGGGGACAGGGGGTTTATGGTATGGCTACACCTTC.

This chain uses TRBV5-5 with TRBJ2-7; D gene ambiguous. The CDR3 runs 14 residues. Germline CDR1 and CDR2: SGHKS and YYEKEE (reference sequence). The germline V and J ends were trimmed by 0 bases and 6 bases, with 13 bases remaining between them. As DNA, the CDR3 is TGTGCCAGCAGCTTGGAACCGGGTTTGGTCGAGCAGTACTTC. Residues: CASSLEPGLVEQYF.

Written as DNA, the CDR3 is TGTGCCAGCAGTGAAGCGCCTAGGGCGTATGGCTACACCTTC. This translates into CASSEAPRAYGYTF. J is TRBJ1-2 and V is TRBV6-1; D is undetermined. The CDR3 is made up of 14 amino acids. CDR1 and CDR2 (germline): MNHNS, SASEGT. V was trimmed by 0 bases and J by 5 bases, leaving 10 bases between them.

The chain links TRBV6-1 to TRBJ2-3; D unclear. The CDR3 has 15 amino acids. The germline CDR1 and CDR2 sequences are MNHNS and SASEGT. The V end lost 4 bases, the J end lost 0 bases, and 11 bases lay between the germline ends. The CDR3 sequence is CASSAGTLSTDTQYF. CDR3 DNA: TGTGCCAGCAGTGCGGGTACGCTCAGCACAGATACGCAGTATTTT.

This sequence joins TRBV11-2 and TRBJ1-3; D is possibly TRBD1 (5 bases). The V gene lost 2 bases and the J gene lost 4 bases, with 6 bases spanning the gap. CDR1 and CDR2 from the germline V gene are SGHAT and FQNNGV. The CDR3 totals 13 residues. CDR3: CASSLHRGNTIYF. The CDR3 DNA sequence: TGTGCCAGCAGCTTACACAGGGGAAACACCATATATTTT.

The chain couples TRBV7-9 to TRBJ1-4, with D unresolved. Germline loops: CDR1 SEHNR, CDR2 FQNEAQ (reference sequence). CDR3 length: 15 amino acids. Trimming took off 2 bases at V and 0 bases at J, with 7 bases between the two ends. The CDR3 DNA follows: TGTGCCAGCAGCTTAAAGGCCCCAACTAATGAAAAACTGTTTTTT. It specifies CASSLKAPTNEKLFF.

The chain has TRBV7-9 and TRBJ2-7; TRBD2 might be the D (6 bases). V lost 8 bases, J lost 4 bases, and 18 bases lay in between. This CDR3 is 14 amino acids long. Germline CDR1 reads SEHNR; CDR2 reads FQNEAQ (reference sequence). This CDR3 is CASGGGAPTYEQYF. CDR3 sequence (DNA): TGTGCCAGCGGAGGAGGGGCCCCTACGTACGAGCAGTACTTC. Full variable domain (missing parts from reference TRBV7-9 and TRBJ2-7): DTGVSQNPRHKITKRGQNVTFRCDPISEHNRLYWYRQTLGQGPEFLTYFQNEAQLEKSRLLSDRFSAERPKGSFSTLEIQRTEQGDSAMYLCASGGGAPTYEQYFGPGTRLTVT.

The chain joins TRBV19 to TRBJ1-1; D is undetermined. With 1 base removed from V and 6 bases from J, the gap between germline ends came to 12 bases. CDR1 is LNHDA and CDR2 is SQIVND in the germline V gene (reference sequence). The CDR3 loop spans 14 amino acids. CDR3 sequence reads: CASSIAVGSAEAFF. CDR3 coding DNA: TGTGCCAGTAGTATAGCGGTGGGGTCGGCTGAAGCTTTCTTT.

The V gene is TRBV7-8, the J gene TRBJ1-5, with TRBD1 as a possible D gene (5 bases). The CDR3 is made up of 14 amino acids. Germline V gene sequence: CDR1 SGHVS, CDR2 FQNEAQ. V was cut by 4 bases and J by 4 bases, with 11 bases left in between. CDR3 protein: CASSSGASNQPQHF. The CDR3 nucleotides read TGTGCCAGCAGCTCCGGGGCCTCGAATCAGCCCCAGCATTTT.

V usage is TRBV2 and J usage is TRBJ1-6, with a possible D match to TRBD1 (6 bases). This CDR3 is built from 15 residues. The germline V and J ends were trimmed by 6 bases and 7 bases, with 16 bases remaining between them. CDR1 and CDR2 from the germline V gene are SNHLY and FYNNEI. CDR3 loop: CASSPRQASNSPLHF. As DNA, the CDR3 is TGTGCCAGCAGCCCCAGACAGGCGAGCAATTCACCCCTCCACTTT.

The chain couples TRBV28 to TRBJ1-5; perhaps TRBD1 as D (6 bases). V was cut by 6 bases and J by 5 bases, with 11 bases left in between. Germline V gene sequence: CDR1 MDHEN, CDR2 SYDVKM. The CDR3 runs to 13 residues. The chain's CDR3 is CASSPQGYQPQHF. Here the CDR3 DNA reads TGTGCCAGCAGCCCCCAGGGGTATCAGCCCCAGCATTTT.

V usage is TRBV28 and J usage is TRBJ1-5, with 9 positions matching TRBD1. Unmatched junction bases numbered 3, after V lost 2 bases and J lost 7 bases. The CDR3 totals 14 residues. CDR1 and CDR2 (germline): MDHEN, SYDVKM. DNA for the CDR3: TGTGCCAGCAGTTTAACACAGGGGGCGCAGCCCCAGCATTTT. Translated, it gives CASSLTQGAQPQHF.

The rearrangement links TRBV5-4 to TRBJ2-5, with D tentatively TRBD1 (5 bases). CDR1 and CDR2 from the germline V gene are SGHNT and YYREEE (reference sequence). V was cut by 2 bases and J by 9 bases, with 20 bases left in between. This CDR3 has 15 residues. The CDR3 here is CASSFQGDLSWAQYF. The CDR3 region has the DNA TGTGCCAGCAGCTTTCAGGGCGATCTATCGTGGGCCCAGTACTTC.

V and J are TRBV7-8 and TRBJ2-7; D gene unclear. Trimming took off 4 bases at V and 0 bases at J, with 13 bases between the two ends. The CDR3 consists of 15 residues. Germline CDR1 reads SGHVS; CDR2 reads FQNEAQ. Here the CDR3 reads CASSSQLGDSYEQYF. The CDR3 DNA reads TGTGCCAGCAGCTCCCAGCTGGGCGACTCCTACGAGCAGTACTTC.

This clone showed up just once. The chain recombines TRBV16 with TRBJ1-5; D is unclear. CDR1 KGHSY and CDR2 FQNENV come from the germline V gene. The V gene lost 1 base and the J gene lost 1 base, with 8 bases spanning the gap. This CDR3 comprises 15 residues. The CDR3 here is CASSQFRSSNQPQHF. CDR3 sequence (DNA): TGTGCCAGCAGCCAATTCAGGAGCAGCAATCAGCCCCAGCATTTT.

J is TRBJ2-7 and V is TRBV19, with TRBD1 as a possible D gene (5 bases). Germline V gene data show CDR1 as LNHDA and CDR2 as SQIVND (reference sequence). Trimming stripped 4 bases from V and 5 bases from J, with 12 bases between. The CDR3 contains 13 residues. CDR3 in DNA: TGTGCCAGTAGTAAGCGCTGGGGCGACGAGCAGTACTTC. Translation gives CASSKRWGDEQYF. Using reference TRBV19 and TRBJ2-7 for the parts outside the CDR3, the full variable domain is DGGITQSPKYLFRKEGQNVTLSCEQNLNHDAMYWYRQDPGQGLRLIYYSQIVNDFQKGDIAEGYSVSREKKESFPLTVTSAQKNPTAFYLCASSKRWGDEQYFGPGTRLTVT.

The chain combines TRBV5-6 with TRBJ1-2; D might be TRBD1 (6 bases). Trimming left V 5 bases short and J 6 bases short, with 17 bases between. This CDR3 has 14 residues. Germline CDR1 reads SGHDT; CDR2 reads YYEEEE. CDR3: CASSLAGTMDGYTF. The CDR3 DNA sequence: TGTGCCAGCAGTCTAGCCGGGACAATGGATGGCTACACCTTC.

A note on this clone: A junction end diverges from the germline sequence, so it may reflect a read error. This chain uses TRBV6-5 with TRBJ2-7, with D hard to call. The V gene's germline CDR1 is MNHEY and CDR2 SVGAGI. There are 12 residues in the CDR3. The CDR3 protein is CASSPTSHEQYF. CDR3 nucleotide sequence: TGTGCCAGCAGCCCCACCTCCCACGAGCAGTACTTC.